This T cell receptor beta chain was sequenced during a study of control samples from healthy donors and cancer patients. Produced via immunoSEQ multiplex PCR; TCRdb's table is partial and in-frame only. The sample comprises about 80,000 clones, about 89% of which are singletons, and 6% to 9.5% rests with the top ten. Germline-derived CDR1 and CDR2 are MDHEN and SYDVKM. V lost 6 bases and J lost 4, with 7 bases in between. This CDR3 is 11 amino acids long. Sequencing was done on a sample of blood. The gene calls are TRBV28 and TRBJ2-7, with D unclear. The sequence came from a woman aged 55-75 years in good health. This CDR3 reads CASSHMYEQYF. DNA for the CDR3: TGTGCCAGCAGCCACATGTACGAGCAGTACTTC.